These 27 T cell receptor beta chains share one sample of origin, sequenced in a study of cytomegalovirus exposure and HLA in healthy donors. PCR employed 60 Vbeta and 13 Jbeta primers. TCRdb keeps only in-frame clones here, not all; method: immunoSEQ multiplex PCR. This sample has about 140,000 clones, with around 82% found just once. The specimen sequenced was PBMCs. Every receptor here comes from a man between 35 and 55 years old in good health and CMV-seropositive.

The chain recombines TRBV11-3 with TRBJ1-1; weak D call: TRBD1 (5 bases). CDR3 length: 15 amino acids. Germline lookup yields CDR1 SGHNT and CDR2 YENEEA. The V end was cut by 2 bases, the J end by 10 bases, with 20 bases between. The CDR3 nucleotides are TGTGCCAGCAGCTTAAAGGCAGGGTTAACTGCTGGAGCTTTCTTT. Protein: CASSLKAGLTAGAFF.

This clone has only a few counts. The V and J genes are TRBV6-6 and TRBJ2-4; 9 nucleotides match TRBD1. The length of the CDR3 is 14 residues. Germline V gene sequence: CDR1 MNHNY, CDR2 SVGAGI (reference sequence). With 5 bases clipped from V and 8 bases from J, the junction kept 7 bases outside the gene matches. The CDR3 is CASSPWTGEDIQYF. The CDR3 DNA reads TGTGCCAGCAGTCCTTGGACAGGGGAGGACATTCAGTACTTC.

J is TRBJ2-2 and V is TRBV18; 9 positions agree with TRBD1. The V gene end was trimmed by 3 bases and the J gene end by 4 bases; junction bases not matched to a gene: 6. This CDR3 is 16 amino acids long. Germline values: CDR1 KGHSH, CDR2 LQKENI. The CDR3 reads CASSPWGQGVTGELFF. Here the CDR3 DNA reads TGTGCCAGCTCACCTTGGGGACAGGGTGTCACCGGGGAGCTGTTTTTT.

V and J are TRBV5-1 and TRBJ2-1, with 9 bases lining up with TRBD1. From germline, CDR1 is SGHRS and CDR2 YFSETQ. Trimming removed 7 bases from V and 7 bases from J; junction bases left unmatched: 6. The CDR3 runs to 13 residues. Written as DNA, the CDR3 is TGCGCCAGCGGACCGACAGGGGGGAATGAGCAGTTCTTC. It translates to CASGPTGGNEQFF. The variable domain in full, with the rest retrieved from reference TRBV5-1 and TRBJ2-1, is KAGVTQTPRYLIKTRGQQVTLSCSPISGHRSVSWYQQTPGQGLQFLFEYFSETQRNKGNFPGRFSGRQFSNSRSEMNVSTLELGDSALYLCASGPTGGNEQFFGPGTRLTVL.

The chain combines TRBV29-1 with TRBJ2-7; 8 bases agree with TRBD2. The J segment lost 5 bases and the V segment lost 6 bases, leaving 9 bases of the junction unmatched. CDR1 and CDR2 from the germline V gene are SQVTM and ANQGSEA. The CDR3 length is 13 residues. The CDR3 DNA reads TGCAGCGTCCCTGGGGATAGCGGGAACGAGCAGTACTTC. It translates to CSVPGDSGNEQYF.

The gene calls are TRBV28 and TRBJ1-2; 10 nucleotides line up with TRBD1. Germline CDR1 MDHEN, CDR2 SYDVKM. CDR3 length: 16 residues. The V and J ends lost 1 base and 4 bases, in that order; junction bases with no gene match: 6. The CDR3 spells CASSLSGTGDGYGYTF. The CDR3 region has the DNA TGTGCCAGCAGTTTATCGGGGACAGGGGATGGCTATGGCTACACCTTC.

The V call is TRBV11-3, the J call TRBJ2-1, with 11 nucleotides matching TRBD2. V lost 1 base to trimming and J lost 4 bases; unmatched junction nucleotides: 6. CDR1 is SGHNT and CDR2 is YENEEA in the germline V gene. CDR3 size: 17 residues. The DNA of the CDR3 is TGTGCCAGCAGCTTAGTACTAGCGGGGGCCGTATACAATGAGCAGTTCTTC. It specifies CASSLVLAGAVYNEQFF.

The V gene is TRBV6-1, the J gene TRBJ1-1; D may be TRBD1 (6 bases). Germline V lookup: CDR1 MNHNS, CDR2 SASEGT. The CDR3 loop spans 14 amino acids. Trimming left V 6 bases short and J 4 bases short, with 15 bases between. The CDR3 spells CASRRQVGATEAFF. In DNA, the CDR3 is TGTGCCAGCAGAAGACAGGTTGGGGCCACTGAAGCTTTCTTT.

The J gene is TRBJ2-3, the V gene TRBV5-1; weak D call: TRBD2 (6 bases). The CDR3 runs to 15 residues. The V and J ends lost 0 bases and 0 bases respectively, with 8 bases between them. From germline, CDR1 is SGHRS and CDR2 YFSETQ. CDR3 sequence reads: CASSLELASTDTQYF. CDR3 sequence (DNA): TGCGCCAGCAGCTTGGAGCTAGCGAGCACAGATACGCAGTATTTT.

This chain uses TRBV28 with TRBJ2-2, with a weak D call TRBD2 (6 bases). The length of the CDR3 is 15 residues. Germline CDR1 reads MDHEN; CDR2 reads SYDVKM. V was trimmed by 9 bases and J by 4 bases, leaving 18 bases between them. DNA for the CDR3: TGTGCCAGTAGTAAGGGCGGGGAGCCCACCGGGGAGCTGTTTTTT. It specifies CASSKGGEPTGELFF.

The chain combines TRBV27 with TRBJ2-5, with 7 bases matching TRBD1. CDR3 length equals 14 residues. Unmatched junction bases numbered 7, after V lost 5 bases and J lost 4 bases. Germline CDR1 and CDR2: MNHEY and SMNVEV (reference sequence). CDR3 protein: CASSPIRTGETQYF. DNA of the CDR3: TGTGCCAGCAGTCCTATTCGGACAGGAGAGACCCAGTACTTC.

J is TRBJ2-2 and V is TRBV27, with D perhaps TRBD2 (5 bases). Per the germline V gene, CDR1 is MNHEY and CDR2 is SMNVEV (reference sequence). V was shortened by 2 bases and J by 4 bases, with 8 bases between the two germline ends. The CDR3 extends over 14 amino acids. The CDR3 sequence is CASSLIEGTGELFF. The CDR3 DNA reads as TGTGCCAGCAGTTTAATTGAGGGCACCGGGGAGCTGTTTTTT.

This chain uses TRBV10-2 with TRBJ2-5; TRBD2 agrees at 15 bases. V lost 6 bases, J lost 2 bases, and 4 bases stayed unmatched. The CDR3 loop spans 16 amino acids. CDR1 and CDR2 from the germline V gene are WSHSY and SAAADI. CDR3 in DNA: TGCGCCAGCAGCCGGACTAGCGGGGGGGTACAAGAGACCCAGTACTTC. It translates to CASSRTSGGVQETQYF.

The chain uses TRBV5-4 and TRBJ2-3; D possibly corresponds to TRBD2 (6 bases). This CDR3 is built from 17 residues. Trimming removed 0 bases from V and 0 bases from J, with 14 bases in between. Per the germline V gene, CDR1 is SGHNT and CDR2 is YYREEE (reference sequence). CDR3: CASSLVGRGASTDTQYF. DNA for the CDR3: TGTGCCAGCAGCTTGGTGGGGCGGGGTGCTAGCACAGATACGCAGTATTTT.

The gene calls are TRBV5-1 and TRBJ2-3; possibly TRBD1 for D (5 bases). The CDR3 totals 14 residues. Per the germline V gene, CDR1 is SGHRS and CDR2 is YFSETQ. With 0 bases removed from V and 2 bases from J, the gap between germline ends came to 7 bases. This chain's CDR3 is CASSLEGHTDTQYF. CDR3 sequence (DNA): TGCGCCAGCAGCTTGGAGGGGCACACAGATACGCAGTATTTT.

The chain carries TRBV12-5 and TRBJ1-4; TRBD1 aligns across 7 bases. The CDR3 loop spans 14 amino acids. The V and J ends lost 6 bases and 3 bases, in that order; junction bases with no gene match: 4. CDR1 is LGHNT and CDR2 is FRNRAP in the germline V gene. As DNA, the CDR3 is TGTGCTAGTGGGCCCGGGACAGCTAATGAAAAACTGTTTTTT. It specifies CASGPGTANEKLFF.

V is TRBV6-5 and J is TRBJ2-7, with 8 bases lining up with TRBD1. The germline V gene encodes CDR1 MNHEY and CDR2 SVGAGI. The CDR3 is 14 residues long. Losses at the gene ends were 5 bases for V and 4 bases for J; bases not matched to a gene: 7. The CDR3 sequence is CASSRTGLVYEQYF. The CDR3 bases are TGTGCCAGCAGTCGGACAGGGCTAGTTTACGAGCAGTACTTC.

On this clone itself: The same CDR3 is also encoded by other DNA sequences in this sample. J is TRBJ2-5 and V is TRBV19; D gene unclear. Germline lookup yields CDR1 LNHDA and CDR2 SQIVND (reference sequence). Trimming took off 1 base at V and 1 base at J, with 7 bases between the two ends. This CDR3 is built from 14 residues. The CDR3, as DNA: TGTGCCAGTAGTATAGGCGGCGGCCAAGAGACCCAGTACTTC. This translates into CASSIGGGQETQYF.

The V call is TRBV11-3, the J call TRBJ2-1; 10 bases are a match to TRBD2. This CDR3 contains 15 residues. V was pared by 5 bases and J by 4 bases, with 5 bases of the junction left unmatched. Germline CDR1 is SGHNT and CDR2 is YENEEA. The CDR3 reads CASSQVLAGYNEQFF. The CDR3 DNA reads TGTGCCAGCAGCCAAGTACTAGCGGGGTACAATGAGCAGTTCTTC. The variable domain in full, completed from reference TRBV11-3 and TRBJ2-1, reads EAGVVQSPRYKIIEKKQPVAFWCNPISGHNTLYWYLQNLGQGPELLIRYENEEAVDDSQLPKDRFSAERLKGVDSTLKIQPAELGDSAVYLCASSQVLAGYNEQFFGPGTRLTVL.

The chain couples TRBV5-4 to TRBJ1-1; D remains unclear. Germline V CDR1 and CDR2: SGHNT, YYREEE (reference sequence). V lost 5 bases and J lost 1, with 6 bases in between. The CDR3 is 12 amino acids. CDR3 DNA: TGTGCCAGCAGGAGACAGAACACTGAAGCTTTCTTT. The encoded protein is CASRRQNTEAFF.

The chain carries TRBV28 and TRBJ2-4; tentatively, D is TRBD2 (5 bases). This CDR3 has 14 residues. Trimming shortened V by 2 bases and J by 3 bases, and 8 bases separated the two germline ends. CDR1 is MDHEN and CDR2 is SYDVKM in the germline V gene. CDR3 amino acids: CASSLKGGKNIQYF. In DNA, the CDR3 is TGTGCCAGCAGTTTAAAAGGAGGCAAAAACATTCAGTACTTC.

A single count supports this clone. The rearrangement uses TRBV4-1 and TRBJ2-1, with 10 bases lining up with TRBD2. Losses at the gene ends were 5 bases for V and 5 bases for J; bases not matched to a gene: 9. Germline V gene data show CDR1 as MGHRA and CDR2 as YSYEKL. There are 16 residues in the CDR3. The CDR3 DNA is TGCGCCAGCAGCACTCGACTAGCGGGTTTTAACAATGAGCAGTTCTTC. Translating gives CASSTRLAGFNNEQFF.

This rearrangement joins TRBV7-2 to TRBJ1-4; D might be TRBD1 (5 bases). Germline V gives CDR1 SGHTA, CDR2 FQGNSA. Trimming removed 2 bases from V and 5 bases from J, with 12 bases in between. This CDR3 spans 15 amino acids. CDR3 bases: TGTGCCAGCAGCTTAACAGGTCGGATGAATGAAAAACTGTTTTTT. It is translated as CASSLTGRMNEKLFF.

The chain recombines TRBV18 with TRBJ2-7, with 8 bases identical to TRBD1. The CDR3 consists of 16 residues. The junction had 8 bases not matched to a gene; V was cut back by 2 bases and J by 2 bases. Germline CDR1 is KGHSH and CDR2 is LQKENI. The CDR3 region is CASSPISRGPAYEQYF. In DNA form, the CDR3 reads TGTGCCAGCTCACCAATCAGCAGGGGGCCTGCCTACGAGCAGTACTTC. Drawing the rest from reference TRBV18 and TRBJ2-7, the complete variable domain is NAGVMQNPRHLVRRRGQEARLRCSPMKGHSHVYWYRQLPEEGLKFMVYLQKENIIDESGMPKERFSAEFPKEGPSILRIQQVVRGDSAAYFCASSPISRGPAYEQYFGPGTRLTVT.

The V gene is TRBV7-2, the J gene TRBJ2-1; 11 bases align to TRBD2. The V gene's germline CDR1 is SGHTA and CDR2 FQGNSA. V was clipped by 2 bases and J by 7 bases; unmatched bases: 4. The CDR3 length is 15 residues. The CDR3 loop reads CASSLSVAGGNEQFF. The CDR3 DNA reads as TGTGCCAGCAGCTTATCGGTAGCGGGGGGGAATGAGCAGTTCTTC.

The chain carries TRBV7-9 and TRBJ2-1; no definite D call. Germline CDR1 SEHNR, CDR2 FQNEAQ (reference sequence). V was cut by 1 base and J by 8 bases, with 6 bases left in between. The CDR3 extends over 12 amino acids. In DNA, the CDR3 is TGTGCCAGCAGCTTAGTATTGTATGAGCAGTTCTTC. Translation: CASSLVLYEQFF.

The CDR3 DNA reads TGTGCCAGCAGTTTATCGGGAGGCTCCTACGAGCAGTACTTC. The encoded protein is CASSLSGGSYEQYF. The rearrangement uses TRBV28 and TRBJ2-7; 7 nucleotides align to TRBD2. The CDR3 is 14 amino acids. From germline, CDR1 is MDHEN and CDR2 SYDVKM. Trimming at V came to 1 base and at J to 0 bases, leaving 0 bases not matched to a gene.